This T cell receptor (beta chain) appears in the sequencing data of a study of T cell responses to AZD1222 COVID-19 vaccine. Germline CDR1 SGHRS, CDR2 YFSETQ. CDR3 length equals 11 residues. The germline V and J ends were trimmed by 1 base and 8 bases, with 4 bases remaining between them. Sequenced by immunoSEQ multiplex PCR; TCRdb stores in-frame clones only, minus some. The profile shows more than 250,000 clones, about 92% of them singletons. The J gene is TRBJ2-1, the V gene TRBV5-1; D is unresolved. The origin of this receptor is an adult in good health. This specimen consisted of peripheral blood, obtained on day 0 of AZD1222 vaccination. The CDR3 DNA follows: TGCGCCAGCAGCTTGTCGGATGAGCAGTTCTTC. This codes for CASSLSDEQFF. The complete variable domain, with remaining parts taken from reference TRBV5-1 and TRBJ2-1, reads KAGVTQTPRYLIKTRGQQVTLSCSPISGHRSVSWYQQTPGQGLQFLFEYFSETQRNKGNFPGRFSGRQFSNSRSEMNVSTLELGDSALYLCASSLSDEQFFGPGTRLTVL.